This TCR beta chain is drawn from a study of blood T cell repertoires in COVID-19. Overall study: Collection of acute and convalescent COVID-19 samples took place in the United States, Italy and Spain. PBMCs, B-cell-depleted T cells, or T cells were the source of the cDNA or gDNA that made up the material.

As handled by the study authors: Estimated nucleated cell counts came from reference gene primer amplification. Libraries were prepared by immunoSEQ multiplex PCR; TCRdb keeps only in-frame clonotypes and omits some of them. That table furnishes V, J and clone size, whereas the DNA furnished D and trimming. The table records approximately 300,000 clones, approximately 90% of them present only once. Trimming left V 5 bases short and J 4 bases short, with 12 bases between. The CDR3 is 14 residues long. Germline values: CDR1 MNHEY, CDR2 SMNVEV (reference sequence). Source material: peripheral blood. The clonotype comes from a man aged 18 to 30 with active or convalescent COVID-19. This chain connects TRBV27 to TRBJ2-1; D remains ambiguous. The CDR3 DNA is TGTGCCAGCAGTGCCCTACCTGCTTACAATGAGCAGTTCTTC. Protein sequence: CASSALPAYNEQFF.